What follows is one T cell receptor beta chain and its context. Its specificity is not known. Among CD8+ T cells, naive ones were CD45RO-CCR7+CD27+CD95-. The sample comes from a study of CXCR3-negative and CXCR3-positive naive CD8 T cells. Whole-study context: Sequencing brought in 130 million or so TRB reads altogether, and each library got about 1.5 +/- 0.3 million. Study results and caveats: Whereas memory cells differed, naive CXCR3-negative and CXCR3-positive cells shared similar TRBV-TRBJ usage. Both of the naive subsets showed about the same high diversity, but memory CD8+ cells had much less. Compared with CXCR3-negative naive cells, CXCR3-positive naive cells showed more hydrophobic TRB CDR3s.

cDNA libraries for TRB were generated by 5' RACE incorporating UMI labels. Reprocessing the 5' RACE reads, TCRdb reports a single entry for every CDR3 protein and omits DNA. Recorded for this sample: around 95,000 distinct CDR3 sequences. This CDR3 has 16 residues. Germline lookup yields CDR1 LGHNA and CDR2 YSLEER. Sequenced sample: naive CXCR3+ CD8+ T cells from blood. Subset of the sample: CD45RO-CCR7+CD27+CD95- naive CD8+ T cells expressing CXCR3 (TNR3+). This chain uses TRBV4-3 with TRBJ2-1. This TCR was recovered from a human donor in good health. Some clones in this sample may be carry-over from other donors' samples. The CDR3 spells CASSHQDFPSDHEQFF.